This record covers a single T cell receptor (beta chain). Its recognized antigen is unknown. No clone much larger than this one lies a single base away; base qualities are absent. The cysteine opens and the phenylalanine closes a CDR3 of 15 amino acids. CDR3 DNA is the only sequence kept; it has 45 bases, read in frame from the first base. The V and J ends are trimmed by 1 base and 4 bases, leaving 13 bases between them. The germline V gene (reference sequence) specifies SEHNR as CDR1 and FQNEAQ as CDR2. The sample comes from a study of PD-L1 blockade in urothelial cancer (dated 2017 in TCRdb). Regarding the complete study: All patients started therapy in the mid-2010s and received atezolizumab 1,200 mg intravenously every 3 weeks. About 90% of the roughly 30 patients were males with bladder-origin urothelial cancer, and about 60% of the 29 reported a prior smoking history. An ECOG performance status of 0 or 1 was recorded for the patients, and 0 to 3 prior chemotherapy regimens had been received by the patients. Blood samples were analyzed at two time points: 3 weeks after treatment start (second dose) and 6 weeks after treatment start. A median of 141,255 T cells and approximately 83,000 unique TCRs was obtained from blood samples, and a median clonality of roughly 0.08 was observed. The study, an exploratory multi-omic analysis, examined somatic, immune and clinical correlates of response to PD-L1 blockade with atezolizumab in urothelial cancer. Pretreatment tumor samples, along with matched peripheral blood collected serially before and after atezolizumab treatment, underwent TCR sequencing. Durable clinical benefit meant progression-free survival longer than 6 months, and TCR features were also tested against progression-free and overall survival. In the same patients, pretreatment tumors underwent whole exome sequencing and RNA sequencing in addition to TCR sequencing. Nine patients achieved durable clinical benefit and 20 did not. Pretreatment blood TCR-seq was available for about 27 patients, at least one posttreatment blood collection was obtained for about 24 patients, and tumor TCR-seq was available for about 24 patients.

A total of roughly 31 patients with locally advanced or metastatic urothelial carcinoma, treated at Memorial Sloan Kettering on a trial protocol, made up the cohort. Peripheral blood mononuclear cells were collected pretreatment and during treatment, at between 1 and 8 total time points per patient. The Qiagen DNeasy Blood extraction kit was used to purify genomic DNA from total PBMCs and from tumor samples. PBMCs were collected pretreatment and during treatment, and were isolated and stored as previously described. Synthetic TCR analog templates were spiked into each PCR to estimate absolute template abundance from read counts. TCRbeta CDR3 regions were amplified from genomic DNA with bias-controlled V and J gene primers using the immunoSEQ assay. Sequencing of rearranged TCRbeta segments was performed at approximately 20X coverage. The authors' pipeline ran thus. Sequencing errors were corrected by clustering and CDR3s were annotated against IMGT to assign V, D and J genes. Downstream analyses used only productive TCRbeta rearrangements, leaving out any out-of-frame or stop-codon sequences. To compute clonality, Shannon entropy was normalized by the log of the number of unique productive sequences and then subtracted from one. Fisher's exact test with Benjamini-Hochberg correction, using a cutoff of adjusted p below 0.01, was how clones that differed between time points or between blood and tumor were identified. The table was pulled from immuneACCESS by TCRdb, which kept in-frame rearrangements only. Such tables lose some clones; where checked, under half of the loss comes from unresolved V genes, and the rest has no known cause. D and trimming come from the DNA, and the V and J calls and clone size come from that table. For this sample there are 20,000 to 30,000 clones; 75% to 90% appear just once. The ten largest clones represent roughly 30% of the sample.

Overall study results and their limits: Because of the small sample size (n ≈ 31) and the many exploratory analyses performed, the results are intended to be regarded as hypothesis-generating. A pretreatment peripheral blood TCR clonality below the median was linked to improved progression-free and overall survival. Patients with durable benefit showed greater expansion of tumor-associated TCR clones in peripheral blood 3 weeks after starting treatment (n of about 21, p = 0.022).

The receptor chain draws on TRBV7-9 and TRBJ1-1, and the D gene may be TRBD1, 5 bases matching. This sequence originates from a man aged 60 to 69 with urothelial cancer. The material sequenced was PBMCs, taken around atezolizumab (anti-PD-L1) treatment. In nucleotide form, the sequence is TGTGCCAGCAGCTTAGTAGCTGGGGGAGGCACTGAAGCTTTCTTT. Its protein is CASSLVAGGGTEAFF.